This entry concerns a single TCR beta chain. In germline, CDR1 is SEHNR, CDR2 FQNEAQ (reference sequence). The CDR3 length is 15 residues. V was shortened by 5 bases and J by 4 bases, with 17 bases between the two germline ends. The sample originates from a study of glioma-infiltrating T cells after dendritic cell vaccination. TCRdb keeps only in-frame clones here, not all; method: immunoSEQ multiplex PCR. The sample carries roughly 100,000 clones, about four fifths recorded once. This receptor was identified in a human donor with glioblastoma. Specimen: blood, collected before dendritic cell vaccination. The chain couples TRBV7-9 to TRBJ1-2; D unresolved. The CDR3: CASSLQSQAIYGYTF. The CDR3 coding sequence is TGTGCCAGCAGCCTCCAATCCCAGGCGATCTATGGCTACACCTTC. Combining the CDR3 with reference TRBV7-9 and TRBJ1-2 gives the whole variable domain DTGVSQNPRHKITKRGQNVTFRCDPISEHNRLYWYRQTLGQGPEFLTYFQNEAQLEKSRLLSDRFSAERPKGSFSTLEIQRTEQGDSAMYLCASSLQSQAIYGYTFGSGTRLTVV.